A selection of T cell receptor beta chains follows, all from one sample in a study of T-cell memory formation after mild COVID-19. One entry per CDR3 protein, called by TCRdb with MiXCR from the 5' RACE reads. The sample shows about 250,000 distinct CDR3 sequences, over 15% of them seen only once. The sample was PBMCs or a T cell subset sorted from them (not recorded which). The receptors shown here come from an adult woman who had mild COVID-19 (a few samples of this study predate the infection). Cell type and time point are not known. CDR3s include the opening cysteine and the closing phenylalanine or tryptophan. D genes are given only for firm matches. A clone size is listed for some rows: how often the clone was seen (once, few, many), or a class if it is expanded.

size	V	D	J	DNA	CDR3
few	TRBV9	-	TRBJ1-1	TGTGCCAGCAGCGTAGGGGCAGGGCTTCGCACTGAAGCTTTCTTT	CASSVGAGLRTEAFF
-	TRBV6-2/TRBV6-3	TRBD1	TRBJ2-3	TGTGCCAGCAGCCCAGCAAGGAGGACAGGGCGTTCTACCGGCACGCAGTATTTT	CASSPARRTGRSTGTQYF
few	TRBV11-2	TRBD1	TRBJ1-2	TGTGCCAGCAGCTCGAGACAGGGAGCTAACTATGGCTACACCTTC	CASSSRQGANYGYTF
few	TRBV9	TRBD1	TRBJ2-5	TGTGCCAGCAGCGCGAGGGACAGGGGCTTTGGGGAGACCCAGTACTTC	CASSARDRGFGETQYF
-	TRBV27	TRBD1	TRBJ2-1	TGTGCCAGCAGTCCCCTCACGGGACAGGAATACAATGAGCAGTTCTTC	CASSPLTGQEYNEQFF
-	TRBV10-2	-	TRBJ2-1	TGCGCCAGCAGTGAACAGGCGAACAATGAGCAGTTCTTC	CASSEQANNEQFF
few	TRBV5-1	-	TRBJ2-5	TGCGCCAGCAGCTTGGTGGGGGGCGTAGAGACCCAGTACTTC	CASSLVGGVETQYF
-	TRBV6-2/TRBV6-3	TRBD2	TRBJ2-3	TGTGCCAGCAGTAACTGGAGGAGCGGGAGCGTCACAGATACGCAGTATTTT	CASSNWRSGSVTDTQYF
many	TRBV20-1	TRBD1	TRBJ2-7	TGCAGTGCAAACAGGGGGAAAACCTACGAGCAGTACTTC	CSANRGKTYEQYF
few	TRBV5-1	TRBD1	TRBJ1-1	TGCGCCAGCAGCTCGACGACAGGGGCGGGCACTGAAGCTTTCTTT	CASSSTTGAGTEAFF
once	TRBV12-3/TRBV12-4	-	TRBJ2-7	TGTGCCAGCAGTTTGGGGACCCGGTACGAGCAGTACTTC	CASSLGTRYEQYF
-	TRBV6-2/TRBV6-3	-	TRBJ1-1	TGTGCCAGCACCCATCAGGGAACTGAAGCTTTCTTT	CASTHQGTEAFF
-	TRBV7-9	-	TRBJ1-1	TGTGCCAGCAGCTTAGAACTGGACCTGAGAACTGAAGCTTTCTTT	CASSLELDLRTEAFF
many	TRBV11-1	TRBD1	TRBJ2-1	TGTGCCAGCAGCCAGACCGGGACAGGTCACAATGAGCAGTTCTTC	CASSQTGTGHNEQFF
-	TRBV20-1	-	TRBJ1-2	TGCAGTGCTAGAATGGGCCGGAACTATGGCTACACCTTC	CSARMGRNYGYTF
many	TRBV20-1	-	TRBJ2-7	TGCAGTGCTAGTACCGGGGTCACCTACGAGCAGTACTTC	CSASTGVTYEQYF
-	TRBV12-3/TRBV12-4	-	TRBJ2-2	TGTGCCAGCAGTTTCCGGAACACCGGGGAGCTGTTTTTT	CASSFRNTGELFF
-	TRBV12-3/TRBV12-4	-	TRBJ2-1	TGTGCCAGCAGCTTGGGACTGGCACATGAGCAGTTCTTC	CASSLGLAHEQFF
-	TRBV2	-	TRBJ2-3	TGTGCCAGCAGTGAAGTTCGAGGGTCGAGTACGCAGTATTTT	CASSEVRGSSTQYF
-	TRBV18	TRBD2	TRBJ2-7	TGTGCCAGCTCTCTATTGACGGGAGGCACCTACGAGCAGTACTTC	CASSLLTGGTYEQYF
few	TRBV4-2	-	TRBJ2-7	TGTGCCAGCAGCCAAGCCCGTCACTACGAGCAGTACTTC	CASSQARHYEQYF
few	TRBV7-6	-	TRBJ1-3	TGTGCCAGCAGTCAGATGACAGGTGCTGGAAACACCATATATTTT	CASSQMTGAGNTIYF
few	TRBV2	-	TRBJ2-2	TGTGCCAGCAGTACTACCCAGGGTATCGGGGAGCTGTTTTTT	CASSTTQGIGELFF
-	TRBV20-1	TRBD1	TRBJ1-4	TGCAGTGCTAGACCCGGGACAGGGAATGAAAAACTGTTTTTT	CSARPGTGNEKLFF
-	TRBV3-1	-	TRBJ1-3	TGTGCCAGCAGCCAGGGCTCTGGAAACACCATATATTTT	CASSQGSGNTIYF
few	TRBV20-1	TRBD1	TRBJ1-2	TGCAGTGCTCCGGGGAGGACAGGGGTAAACAACTATGGCTACACCTTC	CSAPGRTGVNNYGYTF
few	TRBV11-2	TRBD2	TRBJ2-7	TGTGCCAGCAGCTTAGCCCCCGGGACTAGCGGCTCCTACGAGCAGTACTTC	CASSLAPGTSGSYEQYF
-	TRBV7-9	TRBD1	TRBJ2-6	TGTGCCAGCAGCTTAGGTGGGACAGGTTGGCGCTCTGGGGCCAACGTCCTGACTTTC	CASSLGGTGWRSGANVLTF
-	TRBV7-9	-	TRBJ1-4	TGTGCCAGCAGCCAGACCGGAGAAAAACTGTTTTTT	CASSQTGEKLFF
-	TRBV27	-	TRBJ1-1	TGTGCCAGCAGGGGAGGGGTGGGGAACACTGAAGCTTTCTTT	CASRGGVGNTEAFF
few	TRBV4-3	-	TRBJ1-6	TGCGCCAGCAGCCAAGGGTATGGGGCCAGGTCACCCCTCCACTTT	CASSQGYGARSPLHF
few	TRBV18	TRBD1	TRBJ2-7	TGTGCCAGCTCACCGGGACAGGAAAACGAGCAGTACTTC	CASSPGQENEQYF
many	TRBV6-2/TRBV6-3	-	TRBJ2-5	TGTGCCAGCAGTTCAATCAGGAGGGCAGAGACCCAGTACTTC	CASSSIRRAETQYF
-	TRBV5-1	TRBD2	TRBJ2-5	TGCGCCAGCAGCACTGAGCGGGGGGGCTACCAAGAGACCCAGTACTTC	CASSTERGGYQETQYF
-	TRBV5-6	-	TRBJ1-1	TGTGCCAGCAGCCCCAATACGTTTCGGACTGAAGCTTTCTTT	CASSPNTFRTEAFF
-	TRBV18	-	TRBJ2-2	TGTGCCAGCTCAACGACGGGAGCTATGAACACCGGGGAGCTGTTTTTT	CASSTTGAMNTGELFF
few	TRBV7-9	-	TRBJ2-7	TGTGCCAGCAGCGGCCGGGCACATGCCTACGAGCAGTACTTC	CASSGRAHAYEQYF